The 5 T cell receptor beta chains reported below all come from one sample, sequenced in a study of blood T cell repertoires in COVID-19. TCRdb's table, derived via immunoSEQ multiplex PCR, lists solely in-frame clones and lacks some. The sample lists 90,000 to 100,000 clones, roughly 89% occurring once. The sequenced material came from peripheral blood. Source of these receptors: a woman aged 60 to 75 with COVID-19, enrolled during active disease.

The chain couples TRBV6-6 to TRBJ1-2, with a tentative D call TRBD1 (6 bases). CDR3 length equals 15 residues. The germline V and J ends were trimmed by 5 bases and 2 bases, with 15 bases remaining between them. In germline, CDR1 is MNHNY, CDR2 SVGAGI (reference sequence). CDR3 residues: CASSGQDRSNYGYTF. CDR3 DNA: TGTGCCAGCAGTGGACAAGACAGGTCCAACTATGGCTACACCTTC.

This clone was recorded once. The chain recombines TRBV7-7 with TRBJ2-1, with 13 nucleotides matching TRBD2. The J segment lost 3 bases and the V segment lost 5 bases, leaving 1 base of the junction unmatched. Germline CDR1 is SSHAT and CDR2 is FNYEAQ (reference sequence). This CDR3 has 15 amino acids. The DNA for the CDR3 is TGTGCCAGCAGCCGGACTAGCGGGGGCTACAATGAGCAGTTCTTC. This sequence encodes CASSRTSGGYNEQFF.

The CDR3 DNA sequence: TGTGCCAGCAGCTTAGTGCCTAGCCGGTCTGGCAATGAGCAGTTCTTC. This translates into CASSLVPSRSGNEQFF. This sequence joins TRBV7-9 and TRBJ2-1, with D perhaps matching TRBD2 (5 bases). From germline, CDR1 is SEHNR and CDR2 FQNEAQ (reference sequence). The CDR3 runs to 16 residues. The ends were cut back, 1 base at V and 6 bases at J, with 16 bases in the middle.

The chain recombines TRBV12-3 or TRBV12-4 with TRBJ2-1; D ambiguous. V was pared by 2 bases and J by 10 bases, with 12 bases between. The CDR3 loop spans 13 amino acids. DNA for the CDR3: TGTGCCAGCAGTTTACCCCTAGTCGGCGAGCAGTTCTTC. Encoded protein: CASSLPLVGEQFF.

The chain carries TRBV6-5 and TRBJ1-5; 8 bases fit TRBD1. The CDR3 loop spans 14 amino acids. Germline V gene sequence: CDR1 MNHEY, CDR2 SVGAGI. Losses at the gene ends were 7 bases for V and 7 bases for J; bases not matched to a gene: 9. This CDR3 reads CASTSTGGGQPQHF. In nucleotides, the CDR3 is TGTGCCAGCACCTCAACAGGGGGAGGCCAGCCCCAGCATTTT.